Shown below are 19 T cell receptor beta chains from a single sample sequenced in a study of T cell repertoires in cytomegalovirus infection. Their antigen targets remain unknown. MiXCR, applied by TCRdb to the reads, yields one record per CDR3 protein. The profile shows 110,000 to 150,000 distinct CDR3 sequences, 30% to 40% of them singletons. The sequencing here drew on CD8+ T cells from cultured PBMCs, taken from culture after CMV antigen stimulation. The receptors originated from a human donor in good health (CMV status not recorded). Some clones in this sample may be carry-over from other donors' samples.

In regard to this clonotype: A junction boundary mismatches the germline segment, possibly from a read error. The rearrangement joins TRBV4-1 to TRBJ1-6; the D is unclear. This CDR3 is built from 14 residues. Germline V gene lookup returns CDR1 MGHRA and CDR2 YSYEKL. This CDR3 reads CASSQEGHLNALHF. CDR3 bases: TGTGCCAGCAGCCAAGAAGGCCACCTGAACGCCCTCCACTTT.

This clonotype has more than one count but fewer than ten. This chain joins TRBV6-6 and TRBJ1-3; no clear D gene. Germline CDR1 and CDR2: MNHNY and SVGAGI (reference sequence). V lost 5 bases to trimming and J lost 8 bases, with 13 bases between them. The CDR3 covers 13 residues. The CDR3 region is CASSPTPRDTIYF. The CDR3 DNA follows: TGTGCCAGCAGTCCAACCCCGAGAGACACCATATATTTT.

This clonotype was recorded a few times. V gene TRBV19 combines with J gene TRBJ2-1, with TRBD2 matching 9 bases. CDR1 is LNHDA, CDR2 SQIVND, per germline (reference sequence). CDR3 length: 14 residues. The J segment lost 8 bases and the V segment lost 3 bases, leaving 5 bases of the junction unmatched. CDR3 amino acids: CASSISGGFDEQFF. CDR3 sequence (DNA): TGTGCCAGTAGTATCAGCGGGGGGTTCGATGAGCAGTTCTTC.

The chain joins TRBV7-3 to TRBJ2-2; 9 bases are shared with TRBD2. The CDR3 runs to 14 residues. V lost 2 bases and J lost 8; bases outside the gene matches: 3. In germline, CDR1 is SGHTA, CDR2 FQGTGA. For the CDR3, the DNA is TGTGCCAGCAGCTTATACACTAGCGGGGGGGAGCTGTTTTTT. Amino acid sequence: CASSLYTSGGELFF.

V usage is TRBV2 and J usage is TRBJ2-5, with D maybe TRBD2 (5 bases). This CDR3 is 11 amino acids long. Trimming took off 11 bases at V and 4 bases at J, with 11 bases between the two ends. Germline CDR1 reads SNHLY; CDR2 reads FYNNEI. The CDR3 DNA is TGTGCCGCCCAGGACTTAGAGACCCAGTACTTC. It translates to CAAQDLETQYF.

This clonotype occurred many times. V and J are TRBV25-1 and TRBJ2-1; no clear D gene. The CDR3 length is 14 residues. The germline CDR1 and CDR2 sequences are MGHDK and SYGVNS. V dropped 1 base and J dropped 3 bases, with 7 bases sitting between them. CDR3 sequence: CASSEFVGYNEQFF. The CDR3 nucleotides are TGTGCCAGCAGTGAATTTGTGGGCTACAATGAGCAGTTCTTC.

The CDR3 is CASSDPQGRISGNTIYF. For the CDR3, the DNA is TGTGCCAGCAGCGACCCGCAGGGACGGATTTCTGGAAACACCATATATTTT. This sequence joins TRBV9 and TRBJ1-3; the D gene is possibly TRBD1 (5 bases). The V gene lost 3 bases and the J gene lost 1 base, with 17 bases spanning the gap. In germline, CDR1 is SGDLS, CDR2 YYNGEE. There are 17 residues in the CDR3. The whole variable domain, filled in from reference TRBV9 and TRBJ1-3, reads DSGVTQTPKHLITATGQRVTLRCSPRSGDLSVYWYQQSLDQGLQFLIQYYNGEERAKGNILERFSAQQFPDLHSELNLSSLELGDSALYFCASSDPQGRISGNTIYFGEGSWLTVV.

This clonotype was seen many times. The chain uses TRBV7-6 and TRBJ1-6, with D possibly TRBD1 on 6 matching bases. The CDR3 covers 17 residues. Trimming cost V 5 bases and J 10 bases, with 24 bases left between them. Germline V gene lookup returns CDR1 SGHVS and CDR2 FNYEAQ. The CDR3 region is CASSPHLGHLDLSPLHF. The CDR3 bases are TGTGCCAGCAGCCCTCATCTGGGACACTTAGATCTGTCACCCCTCCACTTT. Using reference TRBV7-6 and TRBJ1-6 for the parts outside the CDR3, the full variable domain is GAGVSQSPRYKVTKRGQDVALRCDPISGHVSLYWYRQALGQGPEFLTYFNYEAQQDKSGLPNDRFSAERPEGSISTLTIQRTEQRDSAMYRCASSPHLGHLDLSPLHFGNGTRLTVT.

The V gene is TRBV9, the J gene TRBJ2-7; D is tentatively TRBD1 or TRBD2 (5 bases each). Trimming removed 4 bases from V and 0 bases from J, with 14 bases in between. The V gene's germline CDR1 is SGDLS and CDR2 YYNGEE. The CDR3 length is 15 residues. The CDR3 region has the DNA TGTGCCAGCAGCCTACATCAGGGACCCTCCTACGAGCAGTACTTC. The encoded protein is CASSLHQGPSYEQYF. Filled out from reference TRBV9 and TRBJ2-7, the complete variable domain reads DSGVTQTPKHLITATGQRVTLRCSPRSGDLSVYWYQQSLDQGLQFLIQYYNGEERAKGNILERFSAQQFPDLHSELNLSSLELGDSALYFCASSLHQGPSYEQYFGPGTRLTVT.

This clonotype appeared a few times. The chain combines TRBV4-1 with TRBJ1-2; D call uncertain. The CDR3 sequence is 16 residues long. CDR1 is MGHRA and CDR2 is YSYEKL in the germline V gene. V lost 1 base and J lost 0, with 12 bases in between. The chain's CDR3 is CASSQVGAVTNYGYTF. CDR3 DNA sequence: TGCGCCAGCAGCCAAGTGGGTGCGGTGACTAACTATGGCTACACCTTC.

J is TRBJ1-2 and V is TRBV19; the D is unclear. This CDR3 spans 11 amino acids. Trimming pared 10 bases from V and 5 bases from J, leaving 11 bases between. In germline, CDR1 is LNHDA, CDR2 SQIVND (reference sequence). In DNA, the CDR3 is TGTGCCACCAAGAGGAGTTATGGCTACACCTTC. Protein: CATKRSYGYTF.

The chain joins TRBV5-6 to TRBJ1-1; 7 nucleotides align to TRBD1. This CDR3 spans 15 amino acids. The V segment lost 4 bases and the J segment 8 bases; nucleotides outside the gene matches: 14. CDR1 and CDR2 from the germline V gene are SGHDT and YYEEEE. Here the CDR3 reads CASSPVRTEGAEAFF. CDR3 coding DNA: TGTGCCAGCAGCCCGGTCCGGACAGAGGGGGCCGAAGCTTTCTTT.

This clonotype was counted at least ten times. This chain links TRBV7-8 with TRBJ2-1; maybe TRBD2 (5 bases). CDR3 length: 15 amino acids. CDR1 and CDR2 from the germline V gene are SGHVS and FQNEAQ. Trimming took 1 base from V and 4 from J, leaving 11 bases between them. CDR3 amino acids: CASSLEVGGYNEQFF. CDR3 sequence (DNA): TGTGCCAGCAGCTTAGAGGTGGGCGGGTACAATGAGCAGTTCTTC.

The V gene is TRBV11-3, the J gene TRBJ2-2, with 7 positions matching TRBD1. CDR1 and CDR2 from the germline V gene are SGHNT and YENEEA. J was trimmed by 0 bases and V by 5 bases; bases with no gene match: 6. The CDR3 covers 16 residues. CDR3 nucleotide sequence: TGTGCCAGCAGCCTCAGGGGGAGCCCGAACACCGGGGAGCTGTTTTTT. It specifies CASSLRGSPNTGELFF.

This chain links TRBV6-5 with TRBJ1-2; 8 bases fit TRBD1. The CDR3 sequence is 13 residues long. The germline V gene has CDR1 MNHEY and CDR2 SVGAGI. V was clipped by 6 bases and J by 8 bases; unmatched bases: 8. The CDR3 DNA sequence: TGTGCCAGCAGGATACAGGGGGAAGGCGGCTACACCTTC. Its translation is CASRIQGEGGYTF.

The rearrangement joins TRBV20-1 to TRBJ2-1; D perhaps matches TRBD1 (6 bases). Per the germline V gene, CDR1 is DFQATT and CDR2 is SNEGSKA (reference sequence). The CDR3 is made up of 14 amino acids. Deletions cut 0 bases from V and 6 bases from J, with 12 bases between. The CDR3 sequence: CSAREGAGFNEQFF. The CDR3 DNA follows: TGCAGTGCTAGAGAGGGGGCCGGATTCAATGAGCAGTTCTTC.

V gene TRBV6-5 combines with J gene TRBJ1-5; a weak D match, TRBD1 (5 bases). Trimming removed 6 bases from V and 2 bases from J, with 14 bases in between. CDR1 and CDR2 (germline): MNHEY, SVGAGI. There are 15 residues in the CDR3. For the CDR3, the DNA is TGTGCCAGCAGACTTCAGGGAGGTGGCAATCAGCCCCAGCATTTT. Its protein is CASRLQGGGNQPQHF.

The V call is TRBV19, the J call TRBJ1-4; D is ambiguous. Germline V gene sequence: CDR1 LNHDA, CDR2 SQIVND (reference sequence). The CDR3 has 15 amino acids. The V end was cut by 5 bases, the J end by 0 bases, with 10 bases between. The CDR3 loop is CASSPDLATNEKLFF. The DNA for the CDR3 is TGTGCCAGTAGTCCGGACCTCGCAACTAATGAAAAACTGTTTTTT.

In this sample, this clonotype turned up a few times. The rearrangement uses TRBV18 and TRBJ2-1, with D maybe TRBD1 (6 bases). Looked up from germline, CDR1 is KGHSH and CDR2 is LQKENI. This CDR3 is built from 16 residues. Trimming left V 6 bases short and J 4 bases short, with 19 bases between. CDR3 bases: TGTGCCAGCTCCCCGCTAACCGGGCAGGGGTACAATGAGCAGTTCTTC. Residues: CASSPLTGQGYNEQFF.